This is a list of T cell receptor beta chains from one sample in a study of blood T cell repertoires in COVID-19. The protocol was immunoSEQ multiplex PCR, while the TCRdb copy is restricted to in-frame clones and leaves out a portion. The data contain approximately 380,000 clones, about 89% of them singletons. The sequenced sample consisted of PBMCs or T cells enriched from blood (not recorded which). These receptors all stem from a woman aged 40-49 years who had been exposed to COVID-19. The CDR3 runs from the conserved cysteine through the conserved F or W.

TRBJ1-2 TRBV29-1 CSVGPGQGYGYTF
TRBJ2-1 TRBV2 CASSDRGSPQIEFF
TRBJ2-3 TRBV7-9 CASSLRGRDTQYF
TRBJ2-7 TRBV20-1 CSAGTNYEQYF
TRBJ1-2 TRBV19 CASSIGSLVYGYTF
TRBJ1-5 TRBV3-1/TRBV3-2 CASSHTTGNQPQHF
TRBJ1-3 TRBV30 CAWSSGGNTIYF
TRBJ1-5 TRBV7-2 CASSLQGAGGNQPQHF
TRBJ2-6 TRBV21-1 CASSKGGGPHLSGANVLTF
TRBJ2-7 TRBV4-2 CASSQGAAGGAYEQYF
TRBJ1-2 TRBV15 CATSDTGTNYGYTF
TRBJ2-2 TRBV3-1/TRBV3-2 CASSQRLALTGELFF
TRBJ2-1 TRBV19 CASHYRGGAYNEQFF
TRBJ1-1 TRBV3-1/TRBV3-2 CASSPMPAGTGLTEAFF
TRBJ2-7 TRBV3-1/TRBV3-2 CASRCYSGEQYF
TRBJ1-6 TRBV27 CASSLSSGLGSPLHF